Below are 25 T cell receptor beta chains sequenced from a single sample in a study of shared clonotypes between healthy human individuals. The repertoire was sequenced with immunoSEQ multiplex PCR; TCRdb's copy has only in-frame clones and lacks some. The sample yields millions of clones, less than 95% seen once. Cells designated naive CD8 were CD45RO-negative and were positively selected for CCR7, with terminally differentiated effector memory CD45RA+ cells excluded. The sequencing sample was made of naive CD8+ T cells sorted from blood. Receptors originate from a man younger than 35 in good health.

In this sample, this clone turned up once. The V gene is TRBV4-3, the J gene TRBJ1-4, with D possibly matching TRBD1 (6 bases). CDR1 is LGHNA and CDR2 is YSLEER in the germline V gene. V was clipped by 6 bases and J by 6 bases, with 17 bases between them. The CDR3 consists of 15 residues. The CDR3 bases are TGCGCCAGCAGTCACAGGGCTGGGGGGGATGAAAAACTGTTTTTT. Amino acid sequence: CASSHRAGGDEKLFF.

J is TRBJ2-1 and V is TRBV6-1; TRBD1 aligns across 10 bases. Germline loops: CDR1 MNHNS, CDR2 SASEGT. Germline trimming cut 2 bases from V and 4 bases from J; bases unmatched to any gene: 5. This CDR3 comprises 16 residues. The CDR3 here is CASSELGTGVYNEQFF. DNA of the CDR3: TGTGCCAGCAGTGAATTGGGGACAGGGGTTTACAATGAGCAGTTCTTC.

CDR3 coding DNA: TGTGCCAGCCTCGGGCTACTTGAGGAAAAACTGTTTTTT. This gives the protein CASLGLLEEKLFF. The V call is TRBV27, the J call TRBJ1-4; the D is unclear. CDR1 and CDR2 from the germline V gene are MNHEY and SMNVEV (reference sequence). The CDR3 is 13 residues long. Trimming removed 8 bases from V and 8 bases from J, with 15 bases in between. Looking up the rest from reference TRBV27 and TRBJ1-4 gives the full variable domain: EAQVTQNPRYLITVTGKKLTVTCSQNMNHEYMSWYRQDPGLGLRQIYYSMNVEVTDKGDVPEGYKVSRKEKRNFPLILESPSPNQTSLYFCASLGLLEEKLFFGSGTQLSVL.

The chain employs TRBV5-1 and TRBJ2-3; D might be TRBD1 (6 bases). Germline lookup yields CDR1 SGHRS and CDR2 YFSETQ. V gave up 0 bases and J gave up 4 bases, with 12 bases separating them. CDR3 length equals 15 residues. The CDR3, as DNA: TGCGCCAGCAGCTTGGTGGTCAGGGGAGCAGATACGCAGTATTTT. This encodes CASSLVVRGADTQYF.

This clone occurred a few times. Other DNA variants within this sample encode the same CDR3. The CDR3 DNA sequence: TGTGCCAGCAGCGTAGGACAGGGTCTAAATGAAAAACTGTTTTTT. It is translated as CASSVGQGLNEKLFF. This rearrangement joins TRBV9 to TRBJ1-4; 7 nucleotides agree with TRBD1. V dropped 0 bases and J dropped 5; count of bases not matched to a gene: 4. Germline CDR1 is SGDLS and CDR2 is YYNGEE. This CDR3 is built from 15 residues.

The chain carries TRBV5-1 and TRBJ2-1, with a possible D match to TRBD1 (6 bases). Germline CDR1 SGHRS, CDR2 YFSETQ. With 5 bases removed from V and 0 bases from J, the gap between germline ends came to 18 bases. This CDR3 is 17 amino acids long. The CDR3 nucleotides are TGCGCCAGCAGGGGGGCGGGCTCGCTAAGCTCCTACAATGAGCAGTTCTTC. Protein: CASRGAGSLSSYNEQFF. The variable domain in full, with the rest retrieved from reference TRBV5-1 and TRBJ2-1, is KAGVTQTPRYLIKTRGQQVTLSCSPISGHRSVSWYQQTPGQGLQFLFEYFSETQRNKGNFPGRFSGRQFSNSRSEMNVSTLELGDSALYLCASRGAGSLSSYNEQFFGPGTRLTVL.

The CDR3: CAWSVESDSYEQYF. The CDR3, as DNA: TGTGCCTGGAGTGTGGAGAGCGACTCCTACGAGCAGTACTTC. The V gene is TRBV30, the J gene TRBJ2-7; D is undetermined. The CDR3 loop spans 14 amino acids. CDR1 is GTSNPN and CDR2 is SVGIG in the germline V gene (reference sequence). V lost 0 bases, J lost 0 bases, and 9 bases lay in between.

V usage is TRBV4-1 and J usage is TRBJ2-7; 8 nucleotides match TRBD1. The CDR3 is 14 residues long. Trimming cost V 4 bases and J 4 bases; bases outside gene matches: 6. Germline V lookup: CDR1 MGHRA, CDR2 YSYEKL. CDR3 sequence (DNA): TGCGCCAGCAGCCTAGGACAGGGACAATACGAGCAGTACTTC. Its translation is CASSLGQGQYEQYF.

This clone appeared once. V usage is TRBV4-1 and J usage is TRBJ2-5, with D possibly called TRBD1 or TRBD2 (5 bases each). Germline values: CDR1 MGHRA, CDR2 YSYEKL. The CDR3 extends over 14 amino acids. With 0 bases removed from V and 5 bases from J, the gap between germline ends came to 10 bases. CDR3: CASSQEGVRETQYF. The CDR3 DNA sequence: TGCGCCAGCAGCCAAGAGGGGGTCCGGGAGACCCAGTACTTC.

The CDR3 DNA is TGTGCCAGCAGCTTAATTAGCGGGGGCCCCCAAGAGACCCAGTACTTC. This translates into CASSLISGGPQETQYF. The gene calls are TRBV7-3 and TRBJ2-5; 9 nucleotides agree with TRBD2. Germline CDR1 reads SGHTA; CDR2 reads FQGTGA. CDR3 length: 16 amino acids. V lost 1 base to trimming and J lost 1 base; unmatched junction nucleotides: 4.

The rearrangement links TRBV30 to TRBJ2-7, with 7 bases lining up with TRBD1. The germline V gene encodes CDR1 GTSNPN and CDR2 SVGIG (reference sequence). The ends lost 5 bases at V and 1 base at J; junction bases unmatched: 8. CDR3 length: 14 residues. The CDR3 reads CAWDKTGSSYEQYF. The CDR3 DNA reads as TGTGCCTGGGACAAGACAGGGTCATCCTACGAGCAGTACTTC.

This clone has a single count. This chain joins TRBV27 and TRBJ2-5, with 7 positions matching TRBD2. CDR1 is MNHEY and CDR2 is SMNVEV in the germline V gene (reference sequence). CDR3 length: 17 amino acids. V gave up 2 bases and J gave up 4 bases; unmatched junction bases: 13. The CDR3 region is CASSLVGVGGVRETQYF. CDR3 nucleotides: TGTGCCAGCAGTTTAGTAGGGGTGGGAGGGGTCCGAGAGACCCAGTACTTC.

The J gene is TRBJ2-5, the V gene TRBV5-1; tentatively, D is TRBD2 (5 bases). Between the trimmed V and J ends, which lost 0 bases and 4 bases, there was a span of 13 bases. CDR1 SGHRS and CDR2 YFSETQ come from the germline V gene. This CDR3 is 15 amino acids long. CDR3 residues: CASSLARESRETQYF. CDR3 nucleotide sequence: TGCGCCAGCAGCTTGGCCCGGGAATCGCGAGAGACCCAGTACTTC.

The chain joins TRBV4-2 to TRBJ2-7; TRBD1 agrees at 7 bases. Germline CDR1 reads LGHNA; CDR2 reads YNFKEQ. J gave up 3 bases and V 1 base, and 12 bases lay outside the gene matches. The length of the CDR3 is 17 residues. The CDR3 DNA is TGTGCCAGCAGCCAAGGCCCGGTGCCAGGGGGTAACTACGAGCAGTACTTC. The encoded protein is CASSQGPVPGGNYEQYF.

This clone was picked up one time. DNA of the CDR3: TGCGCCAGCAGCCAAACCCACCCGGCCTACGAGCAGTACTTC. Protein: CASSQTHPAYEQYF. The J gene is TRBJ2-7, the V gene TRBV4-1; D ambiguous. Trimming stripped 2 bases from V and 2 bases from J, with 10 bases between. CDR3 length equals 14 residues. Looked up from germline, CDR1 is MGHRA and CDR2 is YSYEKL.

This rearrangement joins TRBV19 to TRBJ1-1; 10 bases align to TRBD1. Germline CDR1 reads LNHDA; CDR2 reads SQIVND (reference sequence). V shed 5 bases, J shed 6 bases, and the junction held 9 bases outside the gene matches. The CDR3 extends over 15 amino acids. The CDR3 loop is CASSARQGAPPEAFF. CDR3 coding DNA: TGTGCCAGTAGTGCCCGACAGGGGGCACCCCCTGAAGCTTTCTTT.

The rearrangement uses TRBV4-1 and TRBJ2-2; TRBD1 or TRBD2 may be the D gene (5 bases each). CDR1 is MGHRA and CDR2 is YSYEKL in the germline V gene. The CDR3 loop spans 18 amino acids. With 6 bases removed from V and 6 bases from J, the gap between germline ends came to 26 bases. CDR3 amino acids: CASSFRGPDQMGPGELFF. The CDR3, as DNA: TGCGCCAGCAGTTTTAGGGGTCCGGATCAGATGGGACCCGGGGAGCTGTTTTTT.

This clone has more than one count but fewer than ten. The CDR3 loop reads CASSLLGQVNTEAFF. The CDR3 DNA reads as TGTGCCAGCAGCTTATTGGGACAGGTGAACACTGAAGCTTTCTTT. The chain carries TRBV7-9 and TRBJ1-1; TRBD1 aligns across 8 bases. The V gene end was trimmed by 2 bases and the J gene end by 0 bases; junction bases not matched to a gene: 2. CDR1 SEHNR and CDR2 FQNEAQ come from the germline V gene (reference sequence). The CDR3 runs to 15 residues.

V is TRBV7-2 and J is TRBJ2-7; no reliable D call. V was shortened by 3 bases and J by 0 bases, with 12 bases between the two germline ends. The germline gives CDR1 SGHTA, CDR2 FQGNSA. The CDR3 totals 15 residues. CDR3 DNA: TGTGCCAGCAGCTTTATCCCACTAACCTCCTACGAGCAGTACTTC. Encoded protein: CASSFIPLTSYEQYF. The entire variable domain, with the rest obtained from reference TRBV7-2 and TRBJ2-7, is as follows: GAGVSQSPSNKVTEKGKDVELRCDPISGHTALYWYRQSLGQGLEFLIYFQGNSAPDKSGLPSDRFSAERTGGSVSTLTIQRTQQEDSAVYLCASSFIPLTSYEQYFGPGTRLTVT.

The chain has TRBV30 and TRBJ1-2; D remains unclear. In germline, CDR1 is GTSNPN, CDR2 SVGIG (reference sequence). The CDR3 is made up of 17 amino acids. V lost 0 bases to trimming and J lost 5 bases, with 22 bases between them. The CDR3 sequence: CAWSVHTPSRTYYGYTF. In DNA, the CDR3 is TGTGCCTGGAGTGTCCATACCCCTTCCAGAACATATTATGGCTACACCTTC.

As for this clone: The same CDR3 is also encoded by other DNA sequences in this sample. The genes are TRBV5-4 and TRBJ2-5, with 7 bases lining up with TRBD2. Germline V gene data show CDR1 as SGHNT and CDR2 as YYREEE (reference sequence). The J segment lost 4 bases and the V segment lost 4 bases, leaving 4 bases of the junction unmatched. The CDR3 sequence is 13 residues long. CDR3 protein: CASSLREGETQYF. Written as DNA, the CDR3 is TGTGCCAGCAGCCTGAGGGAGGGAGAGACCCAGTACTTC.

Worth noting for this clone: Other nucleotide sequences in the sample specify the same CDR3. V gene TRBV5-6 combines with J gene TRBJ2-7; D might be TRBD2 (6 bases). With 0 bases removed from V and 4 bases from J, the gap between germline ends came to 8 bases. This CDR3 is built from 13 residues. The germline V gene has CDR1 SGHDT and CDR2 YYEEEE. CDR3 in DNA: TGTGCCAGCAGCTTGGGGGACTTATACGAGCAGTACTTC. It translates to CASSLGDLYEQYF.

CDR3 DNA sequence: TGTGCCAGCAGTGATGACGGTGCGGGATCCTACGAGCAGTACTTC. It translates to CASSDDGAGSYEQYF. The rearrangement links TRBV27 to TRBJ2-7, with D maybe TRBD2 (6 bases). V lost 5 bases and J lost 1, with 15 bases in between. This CDR3 spans 15 amino acids. Looked up from germline, CDR1 is MNHEY and CDR2 is SMNVEV (reference sequence).

The V and J genes are TRBV14 and TRBJ2-2; D possibly corresponds to TRBD2 (6 bases). The CDR3 contains 15 residues. V lost 4 bases and J 1 base, leaving 10 bases between the germline ends. CDR1 SGHDN and CDR2 FVKESK come from the germline V gene. CDR3 in DNA: TGTGCCAGCAGCCCCCTCGGGGGGAACACCGGGGAGCTGTTTTTT. This gives the protein CASSPLGGNTGELFF.

The gene calls are TRBV11-2 and TRBJ1-6; TRBD1 aligns across 8 bases. The CDR3 is 14 residues long. CDR1 and CDR2 (germline): SGHAT, FQNNGV. The trim removed 3 bases at V and 7 bases at J, leaving 2 bases unmatched. Here the CDR3 reads CASSFSGGNSPLHF. The CDR3 DNA is TGTGCCAGCAGCTTCTCAGGGGGCAATTCACCCCTCCACTTT.